The TCR beta chain under discussion was sequenced for a study of somatic mutations in cytotoxic T cells in rheumatoid arthritis. TCRdb's table, derived via immunoSEQ multiplex PCR, lists solely in-frame clones and lacks some. Of some 11,000 clones in the sample, 65% to 80% were seen once. General study findings and limits: Nobody knew which antigens the expanded CD8+ clones targeted. Clonality measured in CD8+ T cells did not differ significantly between rheumatoid arthritis patients and age-matched healthy controls.

Of note for this clone: Its specificity is not known.

Germline CDR1 SGHNT, CDR2 YYREEE (reference sequence). Trimming removed 4 bases from V and 5 bases from J; junction bases left unmatched: 7. This CDR3 region has 15 residues. The sample taken for sequencing was CD8+ T cells sorted from blood. The clonotype comes from an adult with rheumatoid arthritis. This chain uses TRBV5-4 with TRBJ2-5; 11 bases line up with TRBD1. The CDR3 DNA reads as TGTGCCAGCAGCCTGGGACAGGGGGGAACGGAGACCCAGTACTTC. Amino acid sequence: CASSLGQGGTETQYF.